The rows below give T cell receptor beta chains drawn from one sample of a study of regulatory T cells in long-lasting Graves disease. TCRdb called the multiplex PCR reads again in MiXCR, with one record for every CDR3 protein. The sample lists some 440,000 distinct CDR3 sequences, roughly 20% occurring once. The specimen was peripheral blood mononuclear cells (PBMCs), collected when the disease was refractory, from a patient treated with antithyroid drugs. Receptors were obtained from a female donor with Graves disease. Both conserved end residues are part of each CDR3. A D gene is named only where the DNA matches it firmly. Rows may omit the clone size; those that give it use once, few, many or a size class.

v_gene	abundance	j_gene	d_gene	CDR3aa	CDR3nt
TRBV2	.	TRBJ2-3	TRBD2	CASRSTSGRAGDTQYF	TGTGCCAGCAGATCGACTAGCGGGAGGGCCGGAGATACGCAGTATTTT
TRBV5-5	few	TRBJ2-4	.	CASSEPSFEVGIAKNIQYF	TGTGCCAGCAGCGAGCCCAGTTTCGAGGTTGGGATAGCCAAAAACATTCAGTACTTC
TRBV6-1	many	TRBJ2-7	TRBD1	CASGQGVDSYEQYF	TGTGCCAGCGGGCAGGGGGTGGATTCCTACGAGCAGTACTTC
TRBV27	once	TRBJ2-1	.	CASSPDSFNEQFF	TGTGCCAGCAGTCCGGACAGCTTCAATGAGCAGTTCTTC
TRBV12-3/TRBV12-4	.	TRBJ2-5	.	CASSLAGGALQETQYF	TGTGCCAGCAGTTTAGCGGGGGGGGCGCTCCAAGAGACCCAGTACTTC
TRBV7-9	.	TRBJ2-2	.	CASSLNWPFTGGTSNTGELFF	TGTGCCAGCAGCTTAAACTGGCCCTTCACCGGCGGGACCTCGAACACCGGGGAGCTGTTTTTT
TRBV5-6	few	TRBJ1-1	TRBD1	CASSWTGPMNTEAFF	TGTGCCAGCAGCTGGACAGGGCCAATGAACACTGAAGCTTTCTTT
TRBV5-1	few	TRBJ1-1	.	CASSFDKGDEAFF	TGCGCCAGCAGCTTCGACAAGGGGGATGAAGCTTTCTTT
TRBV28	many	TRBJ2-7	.	CASSGRGFYSYEQYF	TGTGCCAGCAGTGGTCGGGGCTTCTACTCCTACGAGCAGTACTTC
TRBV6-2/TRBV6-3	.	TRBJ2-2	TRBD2	CASSYWLAGGPHTGELFF	TGTGCCAGCAGTTACTGGCTAGCGGGAGGGCCGCACACCGGGGAGCTGTTTTTT
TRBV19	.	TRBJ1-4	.	CATETTGGEKLFF	TGTGCCACTGAGACAACGGGAGGAGAAAAACTGTTTTTT
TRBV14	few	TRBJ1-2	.	CASSQTLGYGYTF	TGTGCCAGCAGCCAAACCCTGGGCTATGGCTACACCTTC
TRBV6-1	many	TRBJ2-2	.	CASAGTVNTGELFF	TGTGCCAGCGCGGGGACCGTGAACACCGGGGAGCTGTTTTTT
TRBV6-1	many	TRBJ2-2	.	CASSVRNTGELFF	TGTGCCAGCAGTGTTCGAAACACCGGGGAGCTGTTTTTT
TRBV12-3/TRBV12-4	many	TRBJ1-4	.	CASSLRGRNEKLFF	TGTGCCAGCAGTTTGAGGGGCAGGAATGAAAAACTGTTTTTT
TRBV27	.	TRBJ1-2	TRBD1	CASSVTGDNYGYTF	TGTGCCAGCAGTGTGACAGGGGATAACTATGGCTACACCTTC
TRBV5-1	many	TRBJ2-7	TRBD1	CASSPWPGQGNEQYF	TGCGCCAGCAGCCCATGGCCGGGACAGGGGAACGAGCAGTACTTC
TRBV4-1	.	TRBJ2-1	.	CASSQVNREQFF	TGCGCCAGCAGCCAAGTGAACAGAGAGCAGTTCTTC
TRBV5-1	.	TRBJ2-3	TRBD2	CASTGGLVGTDTQYF	TGCGCCAGCACCGGGGGACTAGTAGGCACAGATACGCAGTATTTT
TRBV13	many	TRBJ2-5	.	CASSSANGETQYF	TGTGCCAGCAGCTCAGCGAACGGAGAGACCCAGTACTTC
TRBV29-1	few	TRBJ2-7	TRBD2	CSVAGTSVGYEQYF	TGCAGCGTTGCCGGGACTAGCGTCGGCTACGAGCAGTACTTC
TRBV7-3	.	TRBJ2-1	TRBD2	CASSLTGGSGSSYNEQFF	TGTGCCAGCAGCTTAACGGGGGGTAGCGGGAGCTCCTACAATGAGCAGTTCTTC